This entry is about one T cell receptor (beta chain). Its antigen is undetermined. V was shortened by 1 base and J by 1 base, with 8 bases between the two germline ends. In germline, CDR1 is SEHNR, CDR2 FQNEAQ (reference sequence). The CDR3 totals 15 residues. This record comes from a study of T cell responses to AZD1222 COVID-19 vaccine. About the research overall: The study pooled second doses at about 4 or about 12 weeks. Study-level points and caveats: White British donors predominated, females outnumbered males, and clonal diversity was possibly underestimated. Sampling that yielded the repertoires occurred only after the peak T cell response.

Profiling relied on immunoSEQ multiplex PCR, and the TCRdb table lists in-frame clones only, not all of them. The data contain roughly 120,000 clones, less than 90% of them singletons. This specimen consisted of peripheral blood, obtained on day 0 of AZD1222 vaccination. The origin of this receptor is an adult in good health. The chain recombines TRBV7-9 with TRBJ2-1; D ambiguous. The CDR3 nucleotides are TGTGCCAGCAGCTTAGATGTGGGATCCTACAATGAGCAGTTCTTC. This gives the protein CASSLDVGSYNEQFF.